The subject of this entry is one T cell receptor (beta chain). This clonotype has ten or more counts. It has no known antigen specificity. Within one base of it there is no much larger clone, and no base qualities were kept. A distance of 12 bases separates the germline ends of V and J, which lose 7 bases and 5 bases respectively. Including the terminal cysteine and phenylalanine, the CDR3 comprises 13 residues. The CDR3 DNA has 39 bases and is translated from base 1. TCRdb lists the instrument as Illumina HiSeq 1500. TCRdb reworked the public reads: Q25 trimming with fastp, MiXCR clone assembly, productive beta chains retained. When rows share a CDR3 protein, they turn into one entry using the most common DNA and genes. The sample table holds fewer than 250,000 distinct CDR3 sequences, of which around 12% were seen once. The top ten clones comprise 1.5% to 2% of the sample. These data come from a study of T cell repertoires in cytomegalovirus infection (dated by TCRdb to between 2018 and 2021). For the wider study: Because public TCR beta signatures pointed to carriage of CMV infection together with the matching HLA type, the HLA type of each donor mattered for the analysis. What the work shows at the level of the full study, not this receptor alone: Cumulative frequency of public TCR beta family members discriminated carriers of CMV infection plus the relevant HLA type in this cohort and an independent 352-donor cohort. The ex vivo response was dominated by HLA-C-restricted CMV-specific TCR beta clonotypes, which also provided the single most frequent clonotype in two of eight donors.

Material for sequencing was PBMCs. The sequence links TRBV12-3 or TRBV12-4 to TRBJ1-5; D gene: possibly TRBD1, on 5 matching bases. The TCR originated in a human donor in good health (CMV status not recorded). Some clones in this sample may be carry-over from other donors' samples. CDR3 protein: CASNQGSDQPQHF. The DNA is TGTGCCAGCAACCAGGGTTCGGATCAGCCCCAGCATTTT.